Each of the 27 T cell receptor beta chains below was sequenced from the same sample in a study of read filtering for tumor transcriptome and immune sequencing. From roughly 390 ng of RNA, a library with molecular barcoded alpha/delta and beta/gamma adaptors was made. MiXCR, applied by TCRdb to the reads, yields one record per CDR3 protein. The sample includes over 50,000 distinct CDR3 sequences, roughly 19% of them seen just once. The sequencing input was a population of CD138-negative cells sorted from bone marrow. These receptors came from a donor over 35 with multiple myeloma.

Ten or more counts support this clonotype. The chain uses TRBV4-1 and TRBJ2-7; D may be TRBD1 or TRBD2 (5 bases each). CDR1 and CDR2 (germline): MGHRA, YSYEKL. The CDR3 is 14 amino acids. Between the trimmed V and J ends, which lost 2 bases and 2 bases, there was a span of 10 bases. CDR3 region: CASSQRDGTYEQYF. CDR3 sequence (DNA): TGCGCCAGCAGCCAAAGGGACGGGACCTACGAGCAGTACTTC.

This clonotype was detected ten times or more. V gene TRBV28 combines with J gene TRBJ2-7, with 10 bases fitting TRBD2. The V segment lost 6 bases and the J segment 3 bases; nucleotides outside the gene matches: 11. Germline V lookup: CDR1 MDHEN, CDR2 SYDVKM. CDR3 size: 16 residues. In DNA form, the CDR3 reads TGTGCCAGCAGGGCTAGCGGGAGTCGCGGAAACTACGAGCAGTACTTC. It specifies CASRASGSRGNYEQYF.

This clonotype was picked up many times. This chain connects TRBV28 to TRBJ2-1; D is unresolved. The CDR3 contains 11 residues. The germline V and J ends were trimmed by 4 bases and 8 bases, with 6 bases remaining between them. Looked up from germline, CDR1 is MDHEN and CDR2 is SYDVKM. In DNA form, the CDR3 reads TGTGCCAGCAGTTCACCATATGAGCAGTTCTTC. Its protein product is CASSSPYEQFF.

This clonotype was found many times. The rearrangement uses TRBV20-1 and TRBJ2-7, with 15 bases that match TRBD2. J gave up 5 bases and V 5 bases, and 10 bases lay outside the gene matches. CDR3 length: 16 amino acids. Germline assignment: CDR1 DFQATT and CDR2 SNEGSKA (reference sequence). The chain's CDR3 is CSAPRTSGGGPDEQYF. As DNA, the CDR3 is TGCAGTGCTCCCCGGACTAGCGGGGGGGGGCCTGACGAGCAGTACTTC.

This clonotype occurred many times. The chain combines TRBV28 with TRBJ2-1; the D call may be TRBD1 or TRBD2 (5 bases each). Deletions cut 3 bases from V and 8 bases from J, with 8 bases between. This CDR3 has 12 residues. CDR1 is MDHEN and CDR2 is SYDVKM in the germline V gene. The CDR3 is CASSFRDDEQFF. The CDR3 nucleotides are TGTGCCAGCAGTTTCCGGGACGATGAGCAGTTCTTC.

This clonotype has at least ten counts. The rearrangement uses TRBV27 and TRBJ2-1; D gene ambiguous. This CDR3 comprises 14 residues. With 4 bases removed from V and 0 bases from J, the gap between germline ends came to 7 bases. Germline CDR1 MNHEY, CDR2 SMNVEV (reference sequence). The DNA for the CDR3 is TGTGCCAGCAGTTCCCCCTCCTCCTACAATGAGCAGTTCTTC. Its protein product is CASSSPSSYNEQFF.

The CDR3 sequence is CASSLGPINEAFF. The CDR3 coding sequence is TGTGCCAGCAGCCTGGGACCGATAAATGAAGCTTTCTTT. The J gene is TRBJ1-1, the V gene TRBV5-5; tentatively, D is TRBD1 (5 bases). Germline CDR1 reads SGHKS; CDR2 reads YYEKEE (reference sequence). The CDR3 is 13 residues long. V was trimmed by 4 bases and J by 7 bases, leaving 14 bases between them.

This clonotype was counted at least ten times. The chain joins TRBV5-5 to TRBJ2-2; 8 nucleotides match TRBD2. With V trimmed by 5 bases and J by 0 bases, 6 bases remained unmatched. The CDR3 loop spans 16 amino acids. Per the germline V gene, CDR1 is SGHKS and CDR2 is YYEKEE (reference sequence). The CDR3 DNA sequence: TGTGCCAGCAGGCCAACTAGCGGAGCGAACACCGGGGAGCTGTTTTTT. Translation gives CASRPTSGANTGELFF.

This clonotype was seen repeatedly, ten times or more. Written as DNA, the CDR3 is TGTGCCAGCAGTAGGACAGGGGCCTACGAGCAGTACTTC. As protein: CASSRTGAYEQYF. The chain joins TRBV6-2 or TRBV6-3 to TRBJ2-7; 9 nucleotides align to TRBD1. Germline-derived CDR1 and CDR2 are MNHEY and SVGEGT. Trimming took 5 bases from V and 2 from J; bases not matched to a gene: 1. This CDR3 has 13 residues.

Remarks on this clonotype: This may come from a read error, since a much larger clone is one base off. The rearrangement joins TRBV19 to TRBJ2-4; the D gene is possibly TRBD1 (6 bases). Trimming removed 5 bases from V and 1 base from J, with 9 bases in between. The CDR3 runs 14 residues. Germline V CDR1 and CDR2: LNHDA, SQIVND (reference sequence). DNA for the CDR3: TGTGCCAGTAGTTATCAGGGGGCCAAAAACATTCAGTACTTC. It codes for CASSYQGAKNIQYF.

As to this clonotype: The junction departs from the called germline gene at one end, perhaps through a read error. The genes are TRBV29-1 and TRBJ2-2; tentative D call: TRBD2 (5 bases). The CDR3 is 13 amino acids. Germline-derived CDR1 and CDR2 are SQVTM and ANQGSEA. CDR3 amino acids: CSVAQRRTGELSF. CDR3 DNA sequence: TGCAGCGTTGCTCAGAGGAGGACCGGGGAGCTGTCTTTT.

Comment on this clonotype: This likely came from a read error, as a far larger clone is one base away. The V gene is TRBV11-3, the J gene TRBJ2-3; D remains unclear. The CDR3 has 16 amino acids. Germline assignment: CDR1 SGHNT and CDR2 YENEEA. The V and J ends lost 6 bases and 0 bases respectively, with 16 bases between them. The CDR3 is CASSLTWAKSTDTQYF. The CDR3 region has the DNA TGTGCCAGCAGTTTGACCTGGGCCAAAAGCACAGATACGCAGTATTTT.

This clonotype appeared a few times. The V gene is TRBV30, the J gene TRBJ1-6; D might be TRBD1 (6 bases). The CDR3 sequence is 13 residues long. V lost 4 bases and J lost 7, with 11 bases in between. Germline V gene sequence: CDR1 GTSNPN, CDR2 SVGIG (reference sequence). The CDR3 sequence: CAWNPGANSPLHF. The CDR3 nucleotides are TGTGCCTGGAATCCGGGGGCGAATTCACCCCTCCACTTT.

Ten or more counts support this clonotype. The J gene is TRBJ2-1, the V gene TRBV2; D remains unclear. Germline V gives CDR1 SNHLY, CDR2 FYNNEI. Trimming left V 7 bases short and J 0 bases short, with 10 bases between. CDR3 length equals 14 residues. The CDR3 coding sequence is TGTGCCAGCATGGGCGCCGCCTCCTACAATGAGCAGTTCTTC. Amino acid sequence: CASMGAASYNEQFF.

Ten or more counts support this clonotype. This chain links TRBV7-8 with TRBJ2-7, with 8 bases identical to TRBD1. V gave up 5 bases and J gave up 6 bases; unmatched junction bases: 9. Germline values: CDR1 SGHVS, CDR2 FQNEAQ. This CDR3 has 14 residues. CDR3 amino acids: CASSLLGTGFEQYF. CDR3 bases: TGTGCCAGCAGCCTCCTGGGGACAGGCTTCGAGCAGTACTTC.

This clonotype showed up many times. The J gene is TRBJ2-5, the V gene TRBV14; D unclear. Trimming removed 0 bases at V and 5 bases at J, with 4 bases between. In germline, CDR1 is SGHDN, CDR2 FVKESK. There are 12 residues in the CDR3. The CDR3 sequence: CASSQDSETQYF. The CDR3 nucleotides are TGTGCCAGCAGCCAAGACTCCGAGACCCAGTACTTC. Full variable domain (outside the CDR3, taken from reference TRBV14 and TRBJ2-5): EAGVTQFPSHSVIEKGQTVTLRCDPISGHDNLYWYRRVMGKEIKFLLHFVKESKQDESGMPNNRFLAERTGGTYSTLKVQPAELEDSGVYFCASSQDSETQYFGPGTRLLVL.

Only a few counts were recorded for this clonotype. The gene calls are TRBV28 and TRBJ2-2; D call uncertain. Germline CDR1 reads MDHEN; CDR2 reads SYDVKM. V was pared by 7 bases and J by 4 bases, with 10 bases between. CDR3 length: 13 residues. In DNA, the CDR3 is TGTGCCAGCACCTTCCACCCCACCGGGGAGCTGTTTTTT. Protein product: CASTFHPTGELFF.

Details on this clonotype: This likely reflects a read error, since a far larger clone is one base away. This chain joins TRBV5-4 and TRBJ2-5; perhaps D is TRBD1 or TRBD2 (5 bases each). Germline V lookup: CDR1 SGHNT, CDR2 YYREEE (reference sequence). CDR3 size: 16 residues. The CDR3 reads CASSFPGRAEQEAQYF. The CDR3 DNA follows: TGTGCCAGCAGCTTTCCGGGACGGGCCGAACAAGAGGCCCAGTACTTC. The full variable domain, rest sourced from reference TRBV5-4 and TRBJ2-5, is ETGVTQSPTHLIKTRGQQVTLRCSSQSGHNTVSWYQQALGQGPQFIFQYYREEENGRGNFPPRFSGLQFPNYSSELNVNALELDDSALYLCASSFPGRAEQEAQYFGPGTRLLVL.

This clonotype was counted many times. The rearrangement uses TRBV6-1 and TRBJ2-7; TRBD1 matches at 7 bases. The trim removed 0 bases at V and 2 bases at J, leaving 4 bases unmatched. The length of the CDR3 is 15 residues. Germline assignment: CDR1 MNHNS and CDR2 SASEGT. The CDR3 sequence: CASSEAETGTYEQYF. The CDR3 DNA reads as TGTGCCAGCAGTGAAGCCGAGACAGGGACCTACGAGCAGTACTTC.

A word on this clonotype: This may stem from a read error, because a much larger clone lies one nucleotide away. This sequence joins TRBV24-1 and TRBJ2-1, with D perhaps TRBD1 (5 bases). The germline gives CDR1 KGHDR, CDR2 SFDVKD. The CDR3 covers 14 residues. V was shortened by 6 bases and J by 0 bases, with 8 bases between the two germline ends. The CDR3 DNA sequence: TGTGCCACCAGTAGCGACAGCTCCTACAATGAGCAGTTCTTC. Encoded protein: CATSSDSSYNEQFF.

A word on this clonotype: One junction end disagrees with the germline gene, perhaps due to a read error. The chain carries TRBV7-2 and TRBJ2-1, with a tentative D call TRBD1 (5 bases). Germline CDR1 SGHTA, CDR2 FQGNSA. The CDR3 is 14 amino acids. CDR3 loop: CASSLNLGHNEQFF. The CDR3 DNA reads TGTGCTAGCAGCTTAAATTTGGGGCACAATGAGCAGTTCTTC.

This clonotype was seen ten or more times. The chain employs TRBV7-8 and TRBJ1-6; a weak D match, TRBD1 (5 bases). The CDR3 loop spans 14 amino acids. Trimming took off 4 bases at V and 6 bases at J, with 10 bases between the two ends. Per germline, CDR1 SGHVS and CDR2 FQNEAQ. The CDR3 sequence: CASSSGTPNSPLHF. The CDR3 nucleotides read TGTGCCAGCAGCTCAGGGACTCCTAATTCACCCCTCCACTTT.

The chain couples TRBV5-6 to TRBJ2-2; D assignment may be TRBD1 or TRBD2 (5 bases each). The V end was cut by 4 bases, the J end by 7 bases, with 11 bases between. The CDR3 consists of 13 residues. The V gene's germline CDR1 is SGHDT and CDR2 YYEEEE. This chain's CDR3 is CASSDEGIGELFF. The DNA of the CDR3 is TGTGCCAGCAGCGATGAGGGGATCGGGGAGCTGTTTTTT.

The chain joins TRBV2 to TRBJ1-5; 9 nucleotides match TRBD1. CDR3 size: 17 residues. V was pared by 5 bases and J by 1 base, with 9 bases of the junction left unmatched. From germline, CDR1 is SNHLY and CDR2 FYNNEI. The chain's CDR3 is CASSPGTGYGSNQPQHF. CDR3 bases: TGTGCCAGCAGTCCCGGGACAGGGTACGGAAGCAATCAGCCCCAGCATTTT.

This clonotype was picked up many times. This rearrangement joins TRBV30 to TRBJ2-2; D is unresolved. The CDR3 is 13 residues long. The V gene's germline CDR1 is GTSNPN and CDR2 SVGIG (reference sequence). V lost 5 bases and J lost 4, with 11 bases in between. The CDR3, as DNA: TGTGCCTGGGCCCCATACTCCACCGGGGAGCTGTTTTTT. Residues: CAWAPYSTGELFF.

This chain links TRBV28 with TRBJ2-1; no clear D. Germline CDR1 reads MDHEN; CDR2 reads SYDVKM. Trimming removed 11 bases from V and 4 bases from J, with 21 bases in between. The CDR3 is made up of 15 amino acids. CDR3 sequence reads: CACNFKRLTYNEQFF. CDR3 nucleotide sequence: TGTGCCTGCAATTTTAAGCGCCTCACTTACAATGAGCAGTTCTTC. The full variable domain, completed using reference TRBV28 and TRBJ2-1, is DVKVTQSSRYLVKRTGEKVFLECVQDMDHENMFWYRQDPGLGLRLIYFSYDVKMKEKGDIPEGYSVSREKKERFSLILESASTNQTSMYLCACNFKRLTYNEQFFGPGTRLTVL.

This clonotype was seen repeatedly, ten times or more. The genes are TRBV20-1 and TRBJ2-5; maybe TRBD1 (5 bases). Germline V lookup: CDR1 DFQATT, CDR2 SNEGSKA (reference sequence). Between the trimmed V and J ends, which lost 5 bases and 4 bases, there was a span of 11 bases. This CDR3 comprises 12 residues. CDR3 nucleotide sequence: TGCAGTGCTGCGCAGGGCGCAGAGACCCAGTACTTC. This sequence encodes CSAAQGAETQYF.